These 32 T cell receptor beta chains originate from one sample sequenced in a study of blood T cell repertoires in COVID-19. Sequenced by immunoSEQ multiplex PCR; TCRdb stores in-frame clones only, minus some. The sample contains about 310,000 clones, roughly 91% of which appear only once. The sample consisted of PBMCs or T cells enriched from blood (not recorded which). These receptors were obtained from a woman aged 25 to 39 who had recovered from COVID-19.

The J gene is TRBJ2-7, the V gene TRBV2; D might be TRBD1 (5 bases). Trimming shortened V by 7 bases and J by 7 bases, and 14 bases separated the two germline ends. The CDR3 extends over 12 amino acids. CDR1 and CDR2 (germline): SNHLY, FYNNEI. CDR3 nucleotide sequence: TGTGCCAGCAACCAAAAGGGGTCGGAGCAGTACTTC. Translating it yields CASNQKGSEQYF.

V is TRBV4-1 and J is TRBJ2-1, with D perhaps TRBD2 (5 bases). There are 15 residues in the CDR3. Trimming cost V 3 bases and J 15 bases, with 24 bases left between them. The germline gives CDR1 MGHRA, CDR2 YSYEKL. The CDR3 region has the DNA TGCGCCAGCAGCCAGACGACTACCAGAGGGCGTTGGGCGTTCTTC. Amino acids: CASSQTTTRGRWAFF.

The chain recombines TRBV29-1 with TRBJ2-1; 9 bases map to TRBD2. Germline V lookup: CDR1 SQVTM, CDR2 ANQGSEA. With V trimmed by 6 bases and J by 10 bases, 13 bases remained unmatched. This CDR3 is 14 amino acids long. In DNA, the CDR3 is TGCAGCGTGGGGGAGGTTCAAGCGGGAGGAGAGCAGTTCTTC. It codes for CSVGEVQAGGEQFF.

The chain joins TRBV7-9 to TRBJ1-2; no definite D call. Germline lookup yields CDR1 SEHNR and CDR2 FQNEAQ (reference sequence). The CDR3 consists of 16 residues. Trimming removed 5 bases at V and 8 bases at J, with 24 bases between. CDR3 DNA: TGTGCCAGCAGCCCCCCCGCACTACGGGTCGCGTACGGCTACACCTTC. The encoded protein is CASSPPALRVAYGYTF. Supplemented by reference TRBV7-9 and TRBJ1-2, the full variable domain reads DTGVSQNPRHKITKRGQNVTFRCDPISEHNRLYWYRQTLGQGPEFLTYFQNEAQLEKSRLLSDRFSAERPKGSFSTLEIQRTEQGDSAMYLCASSPPALRVAYGYTFGSGTRLTVV.

The J gene is TRBJ1-1, the V gene TRBV25-1; no firm D call. The CDR3 has 11 amino acids. The germline gives CDR1 MGHDK, CDR2 SYGVNS. Trimming took 7 bases from V and 3 from J, leaving 6 bases between them. CDR3 amino acids: CASNSDTEAFF. CDR3 DNA sequence: TGTGCCAGCAACTCTGACACTGAAGCTTTCTTT.

The chain recombines TRBV6-2 or TRBV6-3 with TRBJ1-5; D is ambiguous. Germline lookup yields CDR1 MNHEY and CDR2 SVGEGT. The germline V and J ends were trimmed by 5 bases and 2 bases, with 7 bases remaining between them. CDR3 length equals 13 residues. CDR3 in amino acids: CASSARGNQPQHF. DNA for the CDR3: TGTGCCAGCAGTGCGCGCGGCAATCAGCCCCAGCATTTT.

The V call is TRBV25-1, the J call TRBJ1-2, with D uncertain. V was clipped by 3 bases and J by 4 bases, with 12 bases between them. This CDR3 has 14 amino acids. Germline V gene lookup returns CDR1 MGHDK and CDR2 SYGVNS. The CDR3 sequence is CASSDSRNLYGYTF. CDR3 coding DNA: TGTGCCAGCAGTGATTCGCGGAACCTCTATGGCTACACCTTC.

This clone appeared a single time. The chain links TRBV4-2 to TRBJ1-1, with D unresolved. The CDR3 has 15 residues. The germline V gene encodes CDR1 LGHNA and CDR2 YNFKEQ. The ends were cut back, 4 bases at V and 3 bases at J, with 15 bases in the middle. For the CDR3, the DNA is TGTGCCAGCAGCCCACCTGGTTGGGAGTACACTGAAGCTTTCTTT. Its translation is CASSPPGWEYTEAFF.

This sequence joins TRBV29-1 and TRBJ1-3; D perhaps matches TRBD1 (5 bases). The CDR3 is 15 amino acids. Germline values: CDR1 SQVTM, CDR2 ANQGSEA. The germline V and J ends were trimmed by 3 bases and 4 bases, with 16 bases remaining between them. The CDR3 sequence is CSVDFAGGPGNTIYF. The CDR3 bases are TGCAGCGTTGACTTTGCGGGGGGACCCGGAAACACCATATATTTT.

About this clone itself: This CDR3 is also generated by other DNA sequences in the sample. The chain recombines TRBV2 with TRBJ1-5, with D perhaps TRBD1 (6 bases). The CDR3 spans 15 residues. Per the germline V gene, CDR1 is SNHLY and CDR2 is FYNNEI. Trimming pared 4 bases from V and 0 bases from J, leaving 10 bases between. CDR3 nucleotides: TGTGCCAGCAGTGTAGGGGGTTATAGCAATCAGCCCCAGCATTTT. It specifies CASSVGGYSNQPQHF.

J is TRBJ1-2 and V is TRBV30; 10 bases agree with TRBD1. Germline assignment: CDR1 GTSNPN and CDR2 SVGIG (reference sequence). The CDR3 extends over 16 amino acids. The junction had 9 bases not matched to a gene; V was cut back by 4 bases and J by 1 base. Here the CDR3 reads CAWNLDGQGDNYGYTF. The CDR3 DNA is TGTGCCTGGAACCTAGATGGACAGGGGGATAACTATGGCTACACCTTC.

V and J are TRBV14 and TRBJ1-6, with 9 positions matching TRBD1. V lost 4 bases, J lost 9 bases, and 10 bases stayed unmatched. The germline V gene has CDR1 SGHDN and CDR2 FVKESK. The CDR3 is made up of 16 amino acids. The CDR3 sequence: CASSLPGTGYSSPLHF. As DNA, the CDR3 is TGTGCCAGCAGCCTCCCCGGGACAGGGTATTCTTCACCCCTCCACTTT.

This clone was observed once. The CDR3 nucleotides read TGTGCCAGCAGCCACGACGAGCGGGCAAACTCCTACGAGCAGTACTTC. Residues: CASSHDERANSYEQYF. V usage is TRBV3-1 (or the pseudogene TRBV3-2) and J usage is TRBJ2-7; possible D gene TRBD2, 6 bases. Looked up from germline, CDR1 is LGHDT and CDR2 is YNNKEL (reference sequence). The CDR3 runs to 16 residues. V was trimmed by 3 bases and J by 0 bases, leaving 15 bases between them.

The chain employs TRBV10-3 and TRBJ2-5; 8 bases line up with TRBD1. The CDR3 sequence is 13 residues long. Trimming cost V 4 bases and J 9 bases; bases outside gene matches: 7. The V gene's germline CDR1 is ENHRY and CDR2 SYGVKD. CDR3 in amino acids: CAISGGTGTPQYF. DNA of the CDR3: TGTGCCATCAGTGGGGGGACAGGCACTCCCCAGTACTTC.

This sequence joins TRBV6-1 and TRBJ2-7, with 8 bases aligning to TRBD2. This CDR3 is built from 16 residues. After removal of 4 bases from V and 7 bases from J, the junction contained 15 bases not matched to a gene. The germline CDR1 and CDR2 sequences are MNHNS and SASEGT. CDR3 bases: TGTGCCAGCAGTGGGCCTTGGGGAGCGGGAGTGAGGGAGCAGTACTTC. Translation: CASSGPWGAGVREQYF.

The chain's CDR3 is CASSQEAGGGTEAFF. The DNA for the CDR3 is TGCGCCAGCAGCCAAGAGGCGGGGGGGGGCACTGAAGCTTTCTTT. V is TRBV4-1 and J is TRBJ1-1; a possible D gene is TRBD1 (5 bases). CDR3 length: 15 residues. Per germline, CDR1 MGHRA and CDR2 YSYEKL. Trimming left V 0 bases short and J 4 bases short, with 12 bases between.

J is TRBJ2-1 and V is TRBV14; 7 nucleotides align to TRBD2. Germline values: CDR1 SGHDN, CDR2 FVKESK. CDR3 length: 16 amino acids. V lost 1 base to trimming and J lost 1 base; unmatched junction nucleotides: 4. The CDR3 reads CASSQGVGRSYNEQFF. CDR3 sequence (DNA): TGTGCCAGCAGCCAAGGCGTCGGGAGGTCCTACAATGAGCAGTTCTTC.

The rearrangement links TRBV14 to TRBJ2-3; D not resolved. The CDR3 is 12 residues long. Trimming pared 6 bases from V and 3 bases from J, leaving 7 bases between. CDR1 SGHDN and CDR2 FVKESK come from the germline V gene. CDR3 in amino acids: CASRGGTDTQYF. CDR3 coding DNA: TGTGCCAGCAGAGGCGGAACAGATACGCAGTATTTT.

The rearrangement joins TRBV10-1 to TRBJ1-1; tentatively, D is TRBD1 (6 bases). Trimming removed 2 bases from V and 5 bases from J, with 12 bases in between. Germline values: CDR1 WNHNN, CDR2 SYGVQD (reference sequence). The CDR3 runs 14 residues. The CDR3 here is CASSETGMRTEAFF. Here the CDR3 DNA reads TGCGCCAGCAGTGAGACAGGGATGAGGACTGAAGCTTTCTTT.

V usage is TRBV5-5 and J usage is TRBJ2-7, with 9 bases matching TRBD1. Unmatched junction bases numbered 6, after V lost 0 bases and J lost 2 bases. Per germline, CDR1 SGHKS and CDR2 YYEKEE (reference sequence). This CDR3 spans 16 amino acids. This CDR3 is CASSLDGQGMTYEQYF. The CDR3 nucleotides read TGTGCCAGCAGCTTGGATGGACAGGGGATGACCTACGAGCAGTACTTC.

The chain joins TRBV18 to TRBJ2-7, with TRBD1 matching over 7 bases. Unmatched junction bases numbered 10, after V lost 2 bases and J lost 3 bases. Looked up from germline, CDR1 is KGHSH and CDR2 is LQKENI. This CDR3 comprises 16 residues. CDR3 sequence: CASSPSNRGRGYEQYF. CDR3 nucleotide sequence: TGTGCCAGCTCACCAAGTAACAGGGGAAGGGGCTACGAGCAGTACTTC.

This rearrangement joins TRBV4-1 to TRBJ2-7; 8 nucleotides line up with TRBD2. This CDR3 is 15 amino acids long. J gave up 4 bases and V 0 bases, and 5 bases lay outside the gene matches. In germline, CDR1 is MGHRA, CDR2 YSYEKL. CDR3 protein: CASSQEKAGVYEQYF. The CDR3 DNA is TGCGCCAGCAGCCAAGAGAAAGCGGGAGTTTACGAGCAGTACTTC.

The genes are TRBV15 and TRBJ1-1; TRBD1 matches 7 bases. The CDR3 runs to 16 residues. The germline V gene encodes CDR1 LNHNV and CDR2 YYDKDF (reference sequence). V dropped 1 base and J dropped 1; count of bases not matched to a gene: 6. The CDR3 protein is CATSRGGGTENTEAFF. The CDR3 region has the DNA TGTGCCACCAGCAGAGGTGGCGGGACAGAGAACACTGAAGCTTTCTTT.

The V and J genes are TRBV4-1 and TRBJ1-3; D is undetermined. V lost 2 bases and J lost 0, with 14 bases in between. This CDR3 has 17 residues. The germline V gene encodes CDR1 MGHRA and CDR2 YSYEKL. In DNA, the CDR3 is TGCGCCAGCAGCCAATCCGGGAGCCAACACTCTGGAAACACCATATATTTT. This gives the protein CASSQSGSQHSGNTIYF.

Only one count was recorded for this clone. The chain employs TRBV10-3 and TRBJ1-2; D uncertain. Trimming cost V 7 bases and J 3 bases, with 12 bases left between them. CDR1 is ENHRY and CDR2 is SYGVKD in the germline V gene. This CDR3 spans 13 amino acids. For the CDR3, the DNA is TGTGCCATCAATCGGAGCCGAGACTATGGCTACACCTTC. Protein: CAINRSRDYGYTF.

This clone has just a few counts. For the CDR3, the DNA is TGTGCCAGCAGCTTAAAGGGCGAGGGCTATGGCTACACCTTC. Protein sequence: CASSLKGEGYGYTF. The rearrangement uses TRBV7-8 and TRBJ1-2; D gene ambiguous. This CDR3 contains 14 residues. V lost 2 bases to trimming and J lost 4 bases, with 11 bases between them. Germline V gives CDR1 SGHVS, CDR2 FQNEAQ.

The CDR3 reads CASSALSQETQYF. CDR3 bases: TGTGCCAGCAGTGCCCTAAGCCAAGAGACCCAGTACTTC. The rearrangement uses TRBV27 and TRBJ2-5; D is ambiguous. The V and J ends lost 5 bases and 1 base respectively, with 8 bases between them. There are 13 residues in the CDR3. Germline V gene data show CDR1 as MNHEY and CDR2 as SMNVEV (reference sequence).

The chain has TRBV9 and TRBJ2-3; 16 nucleotides line up with TRBD2. V shed 0 bases, J shed 2 bases, and the junction held 15 bases outside the gene matches. CDR1 and CDR2 (germline): SGDLS, YYNGEE. The CDR3 has 22 residues. Written as DNA, the CDR3 is TGTGCCAGCAGCGTAGACTTCAGGGGGACTAGCGGGAGGGACGGGCCCACAGATACGCAGTATTTT. This gives the protein CASSVDFRGTSGRDGPTDTQYF.

J is TRBJ2-7 and V is TRBV27; 7 nucleotides align to TRBD1. Germline loops: CDR1 MNHEY, CDR2 SMNVEV (reference sequence). The CDR3 loop spans 16 amino acids. J was trimmed by 2 bases and V by 2 bases; bases with no gene match: 9. As DNA, the CDR3 is TGTGCCAGCAGTTTACTCGGGACAGAGCTTCCCTACGAGCAGTACTTC. The encoded protein is CASSLLGTELPYEQYF.

V gene TRBV27 combines with J gene TRBJ2-1; 9 nucleotides line up with TRBD1. Germline V gene sequence: CDR1 MNHEY, CDR2 SMNVEV (reference sequence). The CDR3 sequence is 13 residues long. The V and J ends lost 5 bases and 6 bases, in that order; junction bases with no gene match: 2. The CDR3 nucleotides are TGTGCCAGCAGTCTGGGACAGGGCAATGAGCAGTTCTTC. Encoded protein: CASSLGQGNEQFF.

The genes are TRBV28 and TRBJ1-6; 7 nucleotides line up with TRBD1. Germline CDR1 reads MDHEN; CDR2 reads SYDVKM. The CDR3 has 15 residues. V was pared by 9 bases and J by 5 bases, with 10 bases of the junction left unmatched. CDR3 sequence reads: CASRQGLGHNSPLHF. The CDR3 nucleotides read TGTGCCAGTAGACAGGGTTTAGGGCATAATTCACCCCTCCACTTT.

This chain uses TRBV5-1 with TRBJ1-1; no clear D. V lost 1 base, J lost 1 base, and 8 bases lay in between. The CDR3 runs to 14 residues. Germline CDR1 is SGHRS and CDR2 is YFSETQ. The CDR3 DNA is TGCGCCAGCAGCTTGAATACGGGGAACACTGAAGCTTTCTTT. This codes for CASSLNTGNTEAFF.